This T cell receptor beta chain was sequenced in a study of control samples from healthy donors and cancer patients. The repertoire was sequenced with immunoSEQ multiplex PCR; TCRdb's copy has only in-frame clones and lacks some. The table has 85,000 to 90,000 clones, about 85% seen once. The germline CDR1 and CDR2 sequences are MNHNS and SASEGT. This CDR3 region has 16 residues. Trimming removed 2 bases from V and 3 bases from J; junction bases left unmatched: 5. The sample taken for sequencing was blood. The rearrangement joins TRBV6-1 to TRBJ2-3, with 10 bases aligning to TRBD2. The sequence came from a woman in her thirties or forties in good health. The CDR3 reads CASSEQSGGATDTQYF. CDR3 in DNA: TGTGCCAGCAGTGAACAAAGCGGGGGGGCAACAGATACGCAGTATTTT.